This T cell receptor (beta chain) was observed in a study of shared clonotypes between healthy human individuals. Study results and caveats: Generally, estimated richness proved larger in naive subsets than it did in memory subsets. Generation probabilities were higher for clonotypes shared across all four sorted-subset donors than for unshared ones.

The method was immunoSEQ multiplex PCR; TCRdb's version includes in-frame clones alone and lacks a portion of them. This table holds approximately 2.3 million clones, more than 80% found once. The V end lost 1 base, the J end lost 3 bases, and 10 bases lay between the germline ends. The CDR3 runs 15 residues. The V gene's germline CDR1 is MGHDK and CDR2 SYGVNS. This clone has a handful of counts. The antigen is not known. The TCR sequence derives from a man aged 18 to 35 in good health. Some clones in this sample may be carry-over from other donors' samples. V and J are TRBV25-1 and TRBJ1-5; D perhaps matches TRBD1 (6 bases). Sample: naive CD4+ T cells from PBMCs. Subset: CD45RA+ positively selected. CDR3 in DNA: TGTGCCAGCAGTGAATTCGCAGGGGACAATCAGCCCCAGCATTTT. Its translation: CASSEFAGDNQPQHF.